This T cell receptor beta chain was sequenced in a study of cytotoxic CD8 clonotypes in ibrutinib-treated CLL. The method was immunoSEQ multiplex PCR; TCRdb's version includes in-frame clones alone and lacks a portion of them. The sample yields about 76,000 clones, approximately 87% seen once. Germline values: CDR1 SGHRS, CDR2 YFSETQ. V gave up 4 bases and J gave up 6 bases; unmatched junction bases: 3. CDR3 length equals 12 residues. The chain joins TRBV5-1 to TRBJ2-7; the match to TRBD2 covers 8 bases. This sequence was found in a human donor with chronic lymphocytic leukemia. The material sequenced was PBMCs, taken after 24 months of ibrutinib treatment. The CDR3 is CASSQTSAEQYF. CDR3 sequence (DNA): TGCGCCAGCAGCCAGACTAGCGCCGAGCAGTACTTC.